A single sample gave rise to the 5 T cell receptor beta chains below, sequenced in a study of CD8+CD57+ T cells in acquired aplastic anemia. Genomic DNA acted as the template from which TCR beta VDJ combination and CDR3 sequence profiling were carried out. TCRdb re-analysed the reads in MiXCR, keeping a single row per CDR3 protein. The table records approximately 160,000 distinct CDR3 sequences, 35% to 55% of them present only once. The sample consisted of sorted CD4+, CD8+, or CD8+CD57+ T cells (not recorded which) from PBMCs. The receptor set was obtained from a human donor in good health.

This chain uses TRBV30 with TRBJ2-3; TRBD1 agrees at 8 bases. The V gene's germline CDR1 is GTSNPN and CDR2 SVGIG (reference sequence). The CDR3 is made up of 13 amino acids. The V segment lost 5 bases and the J segment 2 bases; nucleotides outside the gene matches: 3. CDR3 sequence (DNA): TGTGCCTGGGACAGGGGAGCCACAGATACGCAGTATTTT. This translates into CAWDRGATDTQYF.

J is TRBJ2-1 and V is TRBV9, with D unresolved. The V end was cut by 0 bases, the J end by 10 bases, with 8 bases between. Germline values: CDR1 SGDLS, CDR2 YYNGEE. The length of the CDR3 is 12 residues. CDR3 nucleotides: TGTGCCAGCAGCGTAGAAGCACACGAGCAGTTCTTC. It encodes CASSVEAHEQFF.

For this clonotype: The CDR3 carries no conserved terminal phenylalanine or tryptophan, so it likely arises from a read error. This chain connects TRBV7-9 to TRBJ2-1; a weak D match, TRBD1 (6 bases). The germline CDR1 and CDR2 sequences are SEHNR and FQNEAQ (reference sequence). V lost 4 bases and J lost 7, with 8 bases in between. CDR3 size: 12 residues. The CDR3 DNA follows: TGTGCCAGCAGCTCACAGGGTAATGAGCAGTTCTTA. Residues: CASSSQGNEQFL.

With respect to this clonotype: A much more abundant neighbour one base away suggests this may be a read error. The chain uses TRBV6-1 and TRBJ2-5; a possible D gene is TRBD1 (6 bases). The V gene lost 6 bases and the J gene lost 6 bases, with 17 bases spanning the gap. The germline gives CDR1 MNHNS, CDR2 SASEGT. This CDR3 has 14 residues. CDR3 protein: CASRFTGFGKTQYF. The CDR3 bases are TGTGCCAGCAGGTTCACAGGGTTTGGGAAGACCCAGTACTTC.

This clonotype was seen a few times. This sequence joins TRBV11-2 and TRBJ2-1; TRBD2 matches 15 bases. The length of the CDR3 is 16 residues. CDR1 and CDR2 (germline): SGHAT, FQNNGV. V lost 6 bases to trimming and J lost 2 bases; unmatched junction nucleotides: 2. CDR3 sequence: CASSRTSGGAYNEQFF. CDR3 coding DNA: TGTGCCAGCAGTCGGACTAGCGGGGGGGCCTACAATGAGCAGTTCTTC.